Below are 19 T cell receptor beta chains sequenced from a single sample in a study of cytomegalovirus exposure and HLA in healthy donors. Primers for the PCR totalled 60 Vbeta and 13 Jbeta. Produced via immunoSEQ multiplex PCR; TCRdb's table is partial and in-frame only. The sample yields around 71,000 clones, about 60% seen once. Sequenced: PBMCs. The origin of the receptors is a man aged 30 to 45 in good health and CMV-seropositive.

Only a few counts were recorded for this clone. The genes are TRBV2 and TRBJ1-2, with D possibly being TRBD1 (5 bases). CDR1 and CDR2 (germline): SNHLY, FYNNEI. The V gene lost 2 bases and the J gene lost 5 bases, with 12 bases spanning the gap. The CDR3 spans 14 residues. Written as DNA, the CDR3 is TGTGCCAGCAGTGAATTGGACACAGGATATGGCTACACCTTC. The encoded protein is CASSELDTGYGYTF.

In its sample, this clone was seen a few times. This chain uses TRBV2 with TRBJ2-1; TRBD1 might be the D (6 bases). V lost 3 bases, J lost 9 bases, and 15 bases lay in between. The CDR3 spans 14 residues. CDR1 and CDR2 from the germline V gene are SNHLY and FYNNEI. The CDR3 nucleotides read TGTGCCAGCAGTGACATTTATGGGGGCGGTGAGCAGTTCTTC. Its protein product is CASSDIYGGGEQFF.

The rearrangement links TRBV6-1 to TRBJ1-1; possibly TRBD1 for D (5 bases). Trimming stripped 11 bases from V and 0 bases from J, with 13 bases between. The CDR3 sequence is 13 residues long. Per germline, CDR1 MNHNS and CDR2 SASEGT. This CDR3 reads CAGRKGVNTEAFF. The CDR3 nucleotides read TGTGCCGGACGAAAAGGGGTGAACACTGAAGCTTTCTTT.

The V gene is TRBV14, the J gene TRBJ1-6; tentatively, D is TRBD1 (5 bases). This CDR3 is built from 14 residues. The ends were cut back, 4 bases at V and 10 bases at J, with 14 bases in the middle. The germline CDR1 and CDR2 sequences are SGHDN and FVKESK. The CDR3 region is CASSPSGGRSPLHF. The CDR3 DNA reads TGTGCCAGCAGCCCCAGCGGGGGACGATCACCCCTCCACTTT.

The rearrangement links TRBV9 to TRBJ1-2; 7 bases are a match to TRBD1. Germline loops: CDR1 SGDLS, CDR2 YYNGEE. Trimming took 3 bases from V and 5 from J; bases not matched to a gene: 10. The CDR3 has 15 amino acids. This CDR3 is CASSANQGQPYGYTF. The CDR3 DNA sequence: TGTGCCAGCAGCGCAAATCAGGGACAGCCGTATGGCTACACCTTC.

In its sample, this clone was seen a few times. The chain recombines TRBV7-9 with TRBJ2-1; 7 bases agree with TRBD2. The CDR3 has 15 residues. Trimming cost V 5 bases and J 8 bases; bases outside gene matches: 12. Germline CDR1 and CDR2: SEHNR and FQNEAQ (reference sequence). CDR3 DNA: TGTGCCAGCAGCCCGGGCCTTGGGAGCGGGGATGAGCAGTTCTTC. This codes for CASSPGLGSGDEQFF. Full variable domain (rest looked up from reference TRBV7-9 and TRBJ2-1): DTGVSQNPRHKITKRGQNVTFRCDPISEHNRLYWYRQTLGQGPEFLTYFQNEAQLEKSRLLSDRFSAERPKGSFSTLEIQRTEQGDSAMYLCASSPGLGSGDEQFFGPGTRLTVL.

The CDR3 bases are TGTGCCAGCAGCCGACAGGGGGCAATTGGAAACACCATATATTTT. It yields the protein CASSRQGAIGNTIYF. V is TRBV7-9 and J is TRBJ1-3; 10 bases are shared with TRBD1. Germline V gene data show CDR1 as SEHNR and CDR2 as FQNEAQ (reference sequence). The V and J ends lost 5 bases and 3 bases, in that order; junction bases with no gene match: 4. The CDR3 consists of 15 residues.

This rearrangement joins TRBV28 to TRBJ2-7, with no clear D. Germline V gene sequence: CDR1 MDHEN, CDR2 SYDVKM. The CDR3 sequence is 13 residues long. The V end lost 6 bases, the J end lost 4 bases, and 13 bases lay between the germline ends. The CDR3 bases are TGTGCCAGCAGCCTCGGGTCAGTATACGAGCAGTACTTC. This gives the protein CASSLGSVYEQYF.

V and J are TRBV19 and TRBJ2-1; D is unresolved. V lost 7 bases, J lost 0 bases, and 13 bases lay in between. The CDR3 is 15 amino acids. Per the germline V gene, CDR1 is LNHDA and CDR2 is SQIVND (reference sequence). CDR3 sequence reads: CASTSVSSSYNEQFF. The CDR3 bases are TGTGCCAGTACGTCGGTCTCGAGCTCCTACAATGAGCAGTTCTTC.

This chain links TRBV5-4 with TRBJ2-7; 11 nucleotides match TRBD2. Germline V gene lookup returns CDR1 SGHNT and CDR2 YYREEE (reference sequence). Trimming at V came to 5 bases and at J to 5 bases, leaving 6 bases not matched to a gene. CDR3 length: 14 residues. CDR3 bases: TGTGCCAGCAGGCCCGGGACTAGCGGAGACGAGCAGTACTTC. Protein sequence: CASRPGTSGDEQYF.

The chain carries TRBV7-6 and TRBJ2-1, with 9 bases lining up with TRBD1. This CDR3 spans 16 amino acids. The V and J ends lost 7 bases and 3 bases, in that order; junction bases with no gene match: 10. Per the germline V gene, CDR1 is SGHVS and CDR2 is FNYEAQ. CDR3 nucleotide sequence: TGTGCCAGCAATCCTAAGGGACAGGGTAACTACAATGAGCAGTTCTTC. Encoded protein: CASNPKGQGNYNEQFF. The full variable domain, in which reference TRBV7-6 and TRBJ2-1 provide the parts outside the CDR3, is GAGVSQSPRYKVTKRGQDVALRCDPISGHVSLYWYRQALGQGPEFLTYFNYEAQQDKSGLPNDRFSAERPEGSISTLTIQRTEQRDSAMYRCASNPKGQGNYNEQFFGPGTRLTVL.

The V gene is TRBV7-9, the J gene TRBJ2-3; 15 positions agree with TRBD2. V shed 5 bases, J shed 5 bases, and the junction held 5 bases outside the gene matches. Germline CDR1 reads SEHNR; CDR2 reads FQNEAQ (reference sequence). The CDR3 loop spans 16 amino acids. For the CDR3, the DNA is TGTGCCAGCAGCCCTGGGACTAGCGGGGGGATAGATACGCAGTATTTT. This gives the protein CASSPGTSGGIDTQYF.

The rearrangement joins TRBV2 to TRBJ1-5; possible D gene TRBD1, 5 bases. CDR1 and CDR2 from the germline V gene are SNHLY and FYNNEI. The CDR3 has 16 amino acids. V was clipped by 4 bases and J by 4 bases, with 17 bases between them. The CDR3 here is CASSVSGPGRNQPQHF. In DNA form, the CDR3 reads TGTGCCAGCAGTGTCTCAGGGCCAGGGCGGAATCAGCCCCAGCATTTT.

Only a few counts were recorded for this clone. This chain joins TRBV18 and TRBJ2-1; TRBD2 matches 12 bases. There are 18 residues in the CDR3. The germline gives CDR1 KGHSH, CDR2 LQKENI. Trimming removed 2 bases from V and 6 bases from J; junction bases left unmatched: 11. CDR3 residues: CASSPVRDASGRVNEQFF. CDR3 nucleotides: TGTGCCAGCTCACCAGTCCGTGATGCTAGCGGGAGGGTCAATGAGCAGTTCTTC. Looking up the rest from reference TRBV18 and TRBJ2-1 gives the full variable domain: NAGVMQNPRHLVRRRGQEARLRCSPMKGHSHVYWYRQLPEEGLKFMVYLQKENIIDESGMPKERFSAEFPKEGPSILRIQQVVRGDSAAYFCASSPVRDASGRVNEQFFGPGTRLTVL.

The chain links TRBV19 to TRBJ2-5; TRBD2 matches 14 bases. Germline CDR1 reads LNHDA; CDR2 reads SQIVND (reference sequence). The CDR3 length is 14 residues. Trimming cost V 9 bases and J 1 base; bases outside gene matches: 1. The DNA for the CDR3 is TGTGCCAGCGGGACTAGCGGGGGCCAAGAGACCCAGTACTTC. It codes for CASGTSGGQETQYF.

This clone was seen a handful of times. V is TRBV14 and J is TRBJ1-1; no reliable D call. V shed 4 bases and J shed 3 bases, with 9 bases lying between them. The CDR3 loop spans 13 amino acids. CDR1 and CDR2 (germline): SGHDN, FVKESK. As DNA, the CDR3 is TGTGCCAGCAGCCTAGACCGAGACACTGAAGCTTTCTTT. Encoded protein: CASSLDRDTEAFF.

This clone was recorded only once. CDR3 sequence: CASSPGLAFRRIDTGELFF. Written as DNA, the CDR3 is TGTGCCAGCAGCCCGGGACTAGCGTTTAGAAGGATTGACACCGGGGAGCTGTTTTTT. The V and J genes are TRBV11-2 and TRBJ2-2, with 10 bases matching TRBD2. V trimming: 5 bases; J trimming: 3 bases; junction bases outside the gene matches: 15. This CDR3 is built from 19 residues. Germline V gene lookup returns CDR1 SGHAT and CDR2 FQNNGV.

There are a few counts of this clone. The chain recombines TRBV4-1 with TRBJ1-6; possible D gene TRBD1, 5 bases. The V gene lost 0 bases and the J gene lost 4 bases, with 16 bases spanning the gap. This CDR3 has 18 residues. Germline CDR1 is MGHRA and CDR2 is YSYEKL. The CDR3, as DNA: TGCGCCAGCAGCCAAGAGGGGGGTAGGGGTCGGTATAATTCACCCCTCCACTTT. Translated, it gives CASSQEGGRGRYNSPLHF.

The rearrangement joins TRBV19 to TRBJ1-4, with D hard to call. The CDR3 spans 15 residues. V was trimmed by 2 bases and J by 4 bases, leaving 11 bases between them. Germline values: CDR1 LNHDA, CDR2 SQIVND (reference sequence). The CDR3 DNA is TGTGCCAGTAGTATATCCGGCGGATATAATGAAAAACTGTTTTTT. Encoded protein: CASSISGGYNEKLFF.